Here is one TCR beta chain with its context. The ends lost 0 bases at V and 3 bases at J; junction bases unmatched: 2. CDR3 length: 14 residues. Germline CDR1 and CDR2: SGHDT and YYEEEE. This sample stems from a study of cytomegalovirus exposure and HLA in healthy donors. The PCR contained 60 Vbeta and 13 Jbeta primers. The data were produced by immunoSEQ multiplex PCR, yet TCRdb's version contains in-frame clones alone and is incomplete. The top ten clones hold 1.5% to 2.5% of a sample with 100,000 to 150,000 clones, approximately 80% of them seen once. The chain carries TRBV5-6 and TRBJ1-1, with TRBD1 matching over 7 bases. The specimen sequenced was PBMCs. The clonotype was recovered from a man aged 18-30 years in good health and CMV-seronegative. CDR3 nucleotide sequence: TGTGCCAGCAGCTTGGACAGGGGATACACTGAAGCTTTCTTT. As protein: CASSLDRGYTEAFF.